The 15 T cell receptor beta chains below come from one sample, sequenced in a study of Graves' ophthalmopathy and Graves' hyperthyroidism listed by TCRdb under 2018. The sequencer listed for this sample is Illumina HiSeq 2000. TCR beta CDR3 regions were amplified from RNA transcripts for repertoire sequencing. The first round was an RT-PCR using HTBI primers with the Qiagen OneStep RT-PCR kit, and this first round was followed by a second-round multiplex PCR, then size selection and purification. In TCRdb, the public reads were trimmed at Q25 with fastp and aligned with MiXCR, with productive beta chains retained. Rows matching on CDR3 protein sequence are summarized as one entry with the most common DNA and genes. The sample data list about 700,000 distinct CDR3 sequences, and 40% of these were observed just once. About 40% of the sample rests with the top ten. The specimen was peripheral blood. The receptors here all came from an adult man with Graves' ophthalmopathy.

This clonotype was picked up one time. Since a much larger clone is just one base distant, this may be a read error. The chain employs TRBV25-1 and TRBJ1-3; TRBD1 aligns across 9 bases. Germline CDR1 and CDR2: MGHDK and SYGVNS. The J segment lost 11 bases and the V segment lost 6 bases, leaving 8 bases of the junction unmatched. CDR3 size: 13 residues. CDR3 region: CASSPNRGQAIYF. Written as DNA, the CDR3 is TGTGCCAGCAGCCCGAACAGGGGGCAAGCCATATATTTT.

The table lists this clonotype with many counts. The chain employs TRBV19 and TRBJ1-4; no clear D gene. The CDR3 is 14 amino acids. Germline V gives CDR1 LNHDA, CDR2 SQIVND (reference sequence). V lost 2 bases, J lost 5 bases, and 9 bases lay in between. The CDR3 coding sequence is TGTGCCAGTAGTATATCTAGGACCAATGAAAAACTGTTTTTT. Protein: CASSISRTNEKLFF.

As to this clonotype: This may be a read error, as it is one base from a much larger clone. CDR3 in amino acids: CSAYRGPSYGQYF. The CDR3 DNA sequence: TGCAGTGCCTACAGGGGGCCCTCCTACGGGCAGTACTTC. The chain carries TRBV20-1 and TRBJ2-7; 9 bases are a match to TRBD1. The germline CDR1 and CDR2 sequences are DFQATT and SNEGSKA (reference sequence). This CDR3 region has 13 residues.

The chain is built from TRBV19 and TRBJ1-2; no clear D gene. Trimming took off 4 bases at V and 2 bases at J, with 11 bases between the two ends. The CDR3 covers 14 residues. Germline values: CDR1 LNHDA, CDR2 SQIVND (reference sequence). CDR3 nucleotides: TGTGCCAGTAGTACAGGACCGCCAAACTATGGCTACACCTTC. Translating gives CASSTGPPNYGYTF.

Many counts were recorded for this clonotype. CDR3 in DNA: TGCGCCAGCAGCGCTTACAGAGGGACTGAAGCTTTCTTT. Translating gives CASSAYRGTEAFF. The chain couples TRBV10-1 to TRBJ1-1; no clear D. Trimming stripped 6 bases from V and 5 bases from J, with 13 bases between. The CDR3 is 13 amino acids. The V gene's germline CDR1 is WNHNN and CDR2 SYGVQD (reference sequence).

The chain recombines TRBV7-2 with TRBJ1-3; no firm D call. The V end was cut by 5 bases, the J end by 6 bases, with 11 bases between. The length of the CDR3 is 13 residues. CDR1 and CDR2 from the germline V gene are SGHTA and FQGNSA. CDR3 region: CASSPTPANTIYF. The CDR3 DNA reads TGTGCCAGCAGCCCCACTCCTGCAAACACCATATATTTT.

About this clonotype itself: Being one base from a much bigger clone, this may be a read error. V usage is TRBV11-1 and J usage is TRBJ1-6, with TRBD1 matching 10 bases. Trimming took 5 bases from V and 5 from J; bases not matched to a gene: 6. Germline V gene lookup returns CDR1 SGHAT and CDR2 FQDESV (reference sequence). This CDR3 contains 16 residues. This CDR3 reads CASSLWTGGNNSPLHF. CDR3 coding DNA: TGTGCCAGCAGCCTCTGGACAGGGGGTAATAATTCACCCCTCCACTTT.

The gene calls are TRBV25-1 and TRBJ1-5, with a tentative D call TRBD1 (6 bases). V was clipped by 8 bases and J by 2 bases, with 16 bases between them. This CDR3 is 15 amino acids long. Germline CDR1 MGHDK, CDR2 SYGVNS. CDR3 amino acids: CASLAQGHGNQPQHF. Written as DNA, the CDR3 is TGTGCCAGCTTAGCTCAGGGACATGGCAATCAGCCCCAGCATTTT.

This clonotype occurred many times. DNA for the CDR3: TGCGCCAGCAGCCCCTCGAAGGACTATGGCTACACCTTC. Its translation is CASSPSKDYGYTF. V usage is TRBV4-3 and J usage is TRBJ1-2; D not certain. There are 13 residues in the CDR3. Germline V gene sequence: CDR1 LGHNA, CDR2 YSLEER. V gave up 4 bases and J gave up 3 bases, with 9 bases separating them.

CDR3 nucleotide sequence: TGTGCCAGTAGAAAGATCTGGGTGGTCGGGACTAGCGGTTACACCGGGGAGCTGTTTTTT. This sequence encodes CASRKIWVVGTSGYTGELFF. V and J are TRBV19 and TRBJ2-2, with 11 positions matching TRBD2. The CDR3 totals 20 residues. J was trimmed by 3 bases and V by 6 bases; bases with no gene match: 18. Germline V gene lookup returns CDR1 LNHDA and CDR2 SQIVND (reference sequence).

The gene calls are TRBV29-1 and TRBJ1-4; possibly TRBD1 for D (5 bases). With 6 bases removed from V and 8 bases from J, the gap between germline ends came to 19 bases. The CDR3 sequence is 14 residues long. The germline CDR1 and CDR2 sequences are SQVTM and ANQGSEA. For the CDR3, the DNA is TGCAGCGTCGTACAGTCCGGGACGTACGAAAAACTGTTTTTT. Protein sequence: CSVVQSGTYEKLFF.

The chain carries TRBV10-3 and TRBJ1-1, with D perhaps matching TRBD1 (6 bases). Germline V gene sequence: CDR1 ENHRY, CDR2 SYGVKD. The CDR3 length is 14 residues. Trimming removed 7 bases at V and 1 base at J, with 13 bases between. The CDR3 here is CAINPGQANTEAFF. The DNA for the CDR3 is TGTGCCATCAACCCGGGACAAGCGAACACTGAAGCTTTCTTT.

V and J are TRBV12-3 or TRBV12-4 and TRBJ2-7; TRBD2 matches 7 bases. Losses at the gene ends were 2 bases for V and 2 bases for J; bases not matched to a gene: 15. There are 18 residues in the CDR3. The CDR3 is CASSLMGTGGRGTYEQYF. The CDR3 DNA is TGTGCCAGCAGTTTAATGGGAACGGGCGGGAGAGGGACCTACGAGCAGTACTTC.

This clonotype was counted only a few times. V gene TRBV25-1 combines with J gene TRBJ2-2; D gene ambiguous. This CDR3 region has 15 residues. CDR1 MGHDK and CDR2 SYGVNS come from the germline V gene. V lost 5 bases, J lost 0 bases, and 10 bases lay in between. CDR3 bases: TGTGCCAGCAGTTTCCGGACGCCGAACACCGGGGAGCTGTTTTTT. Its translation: CASSFRTPNTGELFF.

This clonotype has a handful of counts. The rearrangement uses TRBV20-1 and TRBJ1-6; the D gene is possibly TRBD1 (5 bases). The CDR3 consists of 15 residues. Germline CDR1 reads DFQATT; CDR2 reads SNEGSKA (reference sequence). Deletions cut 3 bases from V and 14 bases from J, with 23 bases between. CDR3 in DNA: TGCAGTGCTAGCAATCATGAGGGGTCATTCACTACCCTCCACTTT. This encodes CSASNHEGSFTTLHF.